This T cell receptor beta chain was observed in a study of T-cell reconstitution after alpha-beta-depleted transplantation in children. Germline lookup yields CDR1 SGHVS and CDR2 FNYEAQ. The CDR3 runs 17 residues. V lost 4 bases to trimming and J lost 8 bases; unmatched junction nucleotides: 17. TCRbeta library preparation incorporated unique molecular identifiers. TCRdb analysed the PCR reads with MiXCR anew, one entry per CDR3 protein. This sample yields approximately 1,000,000 distinct CDR3 sequences, of which around 30% are seen a single time; around 30% belongs to the top ten. The sequence was obtained from a boy under two years old who had a stem cell transplant for SCID, so the T cells may come from the graft donor. Specimen: PBMCs, mostly from graft donor cells, collected 360 days after TCRalphabeta/CD19-depleted stem cell transplant. The chain joins TRBV7-6 to TRBJ2-1, with 7 bases fitting TRBD2. CDR3 protein: CASSSFTSAAPRYEQFF. CDR3 nucleotide sequence: TGTGCCAGCAGCTCCTTTACTAGCGCGGCCCCCCGGTATGAGCAGTTCTTC.